These 2 T cell receptor beta chains share one sample of origin, sequenced in a study of blood T cell repertoires in COVID-19. TCRdb keeps only in-frame clones here, not all; method: immunoSEQ multiplex PCR. The sample records around 200,000 clones, 70% to 85% being singletons. Source material: peripheral blood. Receptors were obtained from an elderly woman with acute or convalescent COVID-19.

The table lists this clone with a few counts. The genes are TRBV12-5 and TRBJ1-1; tentative D call: TRBD1 (5 bases). The CDR3 runs 13 residues. Germline CDR1 LGHNT, CDR2 FRNRAP. V dropped 5 bases and J dropped 4 bases, with 11 bases sitting between them. In DNA, the CDR3 is TGTGCTAGTGGTCCCCCGGGGGGCACTGAAGCTTTCTTT. Its protein is CASGPPGGTEAFF.

The chain combines TRBV7-2 with TRBJ1-4; 7 bases agree with TRBD1. Trimming removed 0 bases from V and 8 bases from J; junction bases left unmatched: 6. Germline V CDR1 and CDR2: SGHTA, FQGNSA. This CDR3 contains 15 residues. CDR3 nucleotides: TGTGCCAGCAGCTTAGCGGGGACAGTACAGGAAAAACTGTTTTTT. It yields the protein CASSLAGTVQEKLFF.